This TCR beta chain was recorded in a study of T cells after yellow fever vaccination (dated by TCRdb to the late 2010s). Broadly, across the study: The SMART-Seq v4 Ultra Low Input RNA kit was used to prepare libraries from fractions with low cell numbers. Bulk TCR alpha and beta repertoires were sequenced longitudinally to track T-cell clones before and after primary and booster YFV17D yellow fever vaccination. Two healthy male donors, one aged 18 to 30 and one aged 30 to 40 years, were included in the cohort. Blood samples were taken at several timepoints before and after primary and secondary immunization, and bulk PBMC replicates and cell subsets were isolated. General conclusions and limits of the study: Most clones expanded after primary vaccination were re-detected after the booster (just under 97% of CD4 and around 88% of CD8), suggesting broad memory maintenance. FACS-sorted repertoires could contain abundant contaminating clonotypes from the bulk population, so computational filtering was required. Compared with the primary T-cell response, the secondary T-cell response was faster but weaker, reaching its peak on day 5 rather than on day 15. A small fraction of clonotypes appeared in both the CD4 and CD8 compartments, likely as a result of convergent recombination. Because only two donors were included in the study, the extent to which the findings can be generalized is limited.

TCRdb records Illumina NovaSeq 6000 as the sequencer. TCR cDNA was synthesized by 5'RACE template switching, which introduced a universal primer site and unique molecular identifiers. cDNA synthesis was primed from both the TCR alpha and TCR beta constant segments. Libraries were amplified in two PCR steps, with sample barcodes and sequencing adapters added in the second step. Sequencing of libraries was performed on Illumina HiSeq 2500 (2x100 bp) or NovaSeq (2x150 bp). Regarding the original processing steps: MIGEC was used to demultiplex reads and collapse the reads into UMI consensus sequences, and MiXCR was used for V(D)J alignment. Clonotypes responding to the vaccine were identified with edgeR on replicate PBMC samples, with the criteria of FDR below 0.01 and a log2 fold change above 5 up to day 15. Each bulk clonotype received a CD4 or CD8 identity based on whether the sequenced CD4 or CD8 repertoire contained that clonotype at higher abundance. Clones were called with MiXCR by TCRdb after fastp trimmed the public reads at Q25, and only in-frame beta chains were retained. Every distinct CDR3 protein forms one entry, paired with its most common genes and DNA. TCRdb assigned the V and J calls; the authors' analysis was not used. The sample table lists 150,000 or so distinct CDR3 sequences, around 9% of them with a count of one. Jointly, the top ten make up 35% to 40% of the sample.

Clipping removes 2 bases from V and 6 bases from J, with 15 as the unmatched junction base count. The CDR3 holds 18 amino acids from the cysteine to the phenylalanine. Only the CDR3 part of the read is kept: 54 bases, read in frame from the first base. CDR1 and CDR2, looked up from the germline V gene, are MDHEN and SYDVKM. The label giving this sample's treatment or condition can be read as: live attenuated yellow fever vaccine strain. A standard Ficoll-Paque protocol was used to isolate PBMCs from peripheral blood. Dynabeads CD4 and CD8 positive selection kits were used to isolate CD4 and CD8 T-cell fractions. TriZol was used to extract RNA from bulk PBMCs, from CD4 and CD8 fractions, and from dextramer-positive and dextramer-negative fractions. Notes on this clonotype: Its target antigen remains unknown. No quality values exist for individual bases; no much larger clone is one base distant.

Material: CD8+ T cells sorted from PBMCs, obtained 45 days after the yellow fever booster vaccination. The chain is made from TRBV28 and TRBJ2-1; TRBD1 agrees with 8 junctional bases. This sequence was found in a man aged 18 to 29 who received the YFV17D yellow fever vaccine. The nucleotides are TGTGCCAGCAGTTTAGATCTTGATGCCAGGGGGCGCCCCAATGAGCAGTTCTTC. Translated, this is CASSLDLDARGRPNEQFF.